This T cell receptor (beta chain) was obtained from a study of regulatory T cells in long-lasting Graves disease. Whole-study results and caveats: Newly diagnosed Graves' patients exceeded persistent ones in TCR diversity.

CDR1 and CDR2 from the germline V gene are SGHRS and YFSETQ. V lost 1 base to trimming and J lost 3 bases, with 7 bases between them. The CDR3 covers 13 residues. According to the study, TCR beta libraries were built with iRepertoire HTBI primers and CDR3-region Arm-PCR. From the multiplex PCR reads, TCRdb called clonotypes with MiXCR, one entry per CDR3 protein. The table records 400,000 to 500,000 distinct CDR3 sequences, about a sixth of them present only once. This clonotype was picked up many times. Antigen unknown. Time point of the sample: newly diagnosed GD, antithyroid drugs for less than 3 months. The TCR library was made from RNA that had been extracted from PBMCs in TRIzol. These data were likewise used in another study, on T cells in Graves' hyperthyroidism and ophthalmopathy.

This sample comprised peripheral blood mononuclear cells (PBMCs), obtained at new diagnosis, from a patient treated with antithyroid drugs. The chain employs TRBV5-1 and TRBJ1-2; D gene unclear. The receptor's source is a woman aged 18-29 years with Graves disease. The CDR3 loop reads CASSLLTDYGYTF. In nucleotides, the CDR3 is TGCGCCAGCAGCTTGTTAACAGACTATGGCTACACCTTC.